The 25 T cell receptor beta chains below come from one sample, sequenced in a study of T cell changes during pregnancy in multiple sclerosis. Clones were read by immunoSEQ multiplex PCR, and TCRdb kept only the in-frame ones, dropping some. The sample holds tens of thousands of clones, about 89% seen once. This specimen consisted of CD4+ T cells from peripheral blood mononuclear cells, obtained in the first trimester of pregnancy. Receptors originate from a female donor in good health, enrolled as a control in a pregnancy study.

The chain employs TRBV5-4 and TRBJ1-2; D may be TRBD1 (5 bases). Germline loops: CDR1 SGHNT, CDR2 YYREEE (reference sequence). V lost 3 bases and J 4 bases, leaving 19 bases between the germline ends. This CDR3 comprises 16 residues. In DNA, the CDR3 is TGTGCCAGCAGCTCCACCCATTGGCAGGGCGGCTATGGCTACACCTTC. It is translated as CASSSTHWQGGYGYTF.

The chain employs TRBV2 and TRBJ2-5, with TRBD2 identical over 13 bases. CDR1 and CDR2 from the germline V gene are SNHLY and FYNNEI. The CDR3 loop spans 17 amino acids. The ends lost 7 bases at V and 0 bases at J; junction bases unmatched: 8. The CDR3 DNA reads as TGTGCCAGCAACGGACTAGCGGGAGTCGGGAACCAAGAGACCCAGTACTTC. It is translated as CASNGLAGVGNQETQYF.

This sequence joins TRBV28 and TRBJ1-2; D may be TRBD1 (6 bases). In germline, CDR1 is MDHEN, CDR2 SYDVKM. With 6 bases removed from V and 4 bases from J, the gap between germline ends came to 21 bases. This CDR3 is built from 16 residues. CDR3 bases: TGTGCCAGCAGGCAGTCATGGGACAACTCTCTCTATGGCTACACCTTC. This encodes CASRQSWDNSLYGYTF.

The rearrangement uses TRBV6-5 and TRBJ2-1; 8 positions match TRBD2. The CDR3 length is 13 residues. V lost 6 bases and J lost 4; bases outside the gene matches: 2. CDR1 is MNHEY, CDR2 SVGAGI, per germline. CDR3 sequence reads: CASSRGGYNEQFF. For the CDR3, the DNA is TGTGCCAGCAGCCGGGGGGGGTACAATGAGCAGTTCTTC.

The V and J genes are TRBV5-1 and TRBJ2-5, with 9 bases fitting TRBD1. J gave up 5 bases and V 4 bases, and 12 bases lay outside the gene matches. This CDR3 spans 16 amino acids. CDR1 is SGHRS, CDR2 YFSETQ, per germline. The CDR3 sequence: CASSTDPTGGGETQYF. Here the CDR3 DNA reads TGCGCCAGCAGCACCGACCCTACAGGGGGCGGCGAGACCCAGTACTTC.

The chain joins TRBV9 to TRBJ2-2, with a possible D match to TRBD2 (5 bases). Germline-derived CDR1 and CDR2 are SGDLS and YYNGEE. Trimming pared 4 bases from V and 2 bases from J, leaving 9 bases between. The CDR3 covers 14 residues. The CDR3: CASSPDFNTGELFF. DNA of the CDR3: TGTGCCAGCAGCCCGGACTTTAACACCGGGGAGCTGTTTTTT. The full variable domain, with the rest looked up from reference TRBV9 and TRBJ2-2, is DSGVTQTPKHLITATGQRVTLRCSPRSGDLSVYWYQQSLDQGLQFLIQYYNGEERAKGNILERFSAQQFPDLHSELNLSSLELGDSALYFCASSPDFNTGELFFGEGSRLTVL.

The chain carries TRBV18 and TRBJ2-3; possible D gene TRBD2, 7 bases. V was clipped by 6 bases and J by 4 bases, with 11 bases between them. The germline V gene has CDR1 KGHSH and CDR2 LQKENI. The CDR3 sequence is 13 residues long. This CDR3 is CASSQGRADTQYF. The CDR3 region has the DNA TGTGCCAGCTCCCAGGGGAGGGCAGATACGCAGTATTTT.

The chain couples TRBV29-1 to TRBJ2-3, with 13 bases that match TRBD2. The V gene end was trimmed by 3 bases and the J gene end by 5 bases; junction bases not matched to a gene: 5. Germline values: CDR1 SQVTM, CDR2 ANQGSEA. This CDR3 comprises 15 residues. CDR3 DNA: TGCAGCGTTGAGACTAGCGGGGGGACGAGAGATACGCAGTATTTT. Translating gives CSVETSGGTRDTQYF.

This clone was observed once. The J gene is TRBJ2-2, the V gene TRBV16; D remains unclear. Between the trimmed V and J ends, which lost 3 bases and 8 bases, there was a span of 7 bases. The germline V gene has CDR1 KGHSY and CDR2 FQNENV. This CDR3 comprises 12 residues. The CDR3 DNA reads as TGTGCCAGCAGCCACCAGGCGGGGGAGCTGTTTTTT. Its translation is CASSHQAGELFF.

This chain connects TRBV28 to TRBJ2-7; no reliable D call. This CDR3 contains 12 residues. V lost 5 bases, J lost 6 bases, and 11 bases lay in between. Germline lookup yields CDR1 MDHEN and CDR2 SYDVKM. In DNA form, the CDR3 reads TGTGCCAGCAGTCGAAGTATGAGCGAGCAGTACTTC. Amino acids: CASSRSMSEQYF.

This chain connects TRBV2 to TRBJ1-6, with D perhaps matching TRBD1 (5 bases). V lost 3 bases and J 8 bases, leaving 20 bases between the germline ends. This CDR3 comprises 17 residues. The germline V gene encodes CDR1 SNHLY and CDR2 FYNNEI. The CDR3 reads CASSDKMWEGPDSPLHF. The DNA for the CDR3 is TGTGCCAGCAGTGATAAGATGTGGGAGGGGCCGGATTCACCCCTCCACTTT.

The chain carries TRBV5-4 and TRBJ1-1, with 7 positions matching TRBD1. Looked up from germline, CDR1 is SGHNT and CDR2 is YYREEE (reference sequence). Trimming cost V 2 bases and J 6 bases; bases outside gene matches: 4. The CDR3 sequence is 13 residues long. CDR3 residues: CASSFIGTAEAFF. The CDR3 DNA sequence: TGTGCCAGCAGCTTTATCGGGACAGCTGAAGCTTTCTTT.

As DNA, the CDR3 is TGTGCCAGCAGTCTCACAGGGGGTATTAACACTGAAGCTTTCTTT. Its translation: CASSLTGGINTEAFF. The chain couples TRBV6-4 to TRBJ1-1; TRBD1 aligns across 8 bases. With V trimmed by 5 bases and J by 2 bases, 7 bases remained unmatched. Germline V gene data show CDR1 as MRHNA and CDR2 as SNTAGT. This CDR3 is 15 amino acids long.

Only one count was recorded for this clone. The V call is TRBV5-4, the J call TRBJ2-3; tentatively, D is TRBD1 (6 bases). Germline lookup yields CDR1 SGHNT and CDR2 YYREEE (reference sequence). V was trimmed by 2 bases and J by 9 bases, leaving 19 bases between them. The length of the CDR3 is 15 residues. CDR3 bases: TGTGCCAGCAGCTTCCGCCGGGACACCCAGTGGACGCAGTATTTT. Protein product: CASSFRRDTQWTQYF.

V usage is TRBV4-3 and J usage is TRBJ1-3, with a possible D match to TRBD1 (5 bases). Between the trimmed V and J ends, which lost 1 base and 2 bases, there was a span of 15 bases. CDR3 length: 17 amino acids. Germline V gene sequence: CDR1 LGHNA, CDR2 YSLEER. The CDR3 nucleotides read TGCGCCAGCAGCCAAGCTCCTCAGGGATATACTGGAAACACCATATATTTT. This codes for CASSQAPQGYTGNTIYF.

The chain carries TRBV5-6 and TRBJ2-5; TRBD2 might be the D (5 bases). Germline V gene lookup returns CDR1 SGHDT and CDR2 YYEEEE. V was pared by 2 bases and J by 9 bases, with 14 bases between. The CDR3 loop spans 13 amino acids. DNA of the CDR3: TGTGCCAGCAGCTTTAGCGCCGCCGCGGCCCAGTACTTC. It yields the protein CASSFSAAAAQYF.

The chain combines TRBV6-4 with TRBJ2-1, with 10 bases aligning to TRBD2. V gave up 0 bases and J gave up 4 bases; unmatched junction bases: 0. Germline-derived CDR1 and CDR2 are MRHNA and SNTAGT. The CDR3 covers 15 residues. The CDR3 reads CASSDSAGGYNEQFF. CDR3 nucleotide sequence: TGTGCCAGCAGTGACTCAGCGGGGGGGTACAATGAGCAGTTCTTC.

V is TRBV2 and J is TRBJ1-2; TRBD1 agrees at 9 bases. CDR1 is SNHLY and CDR2 is FYNNEI in the germline V gene. This CDR3 contains 14 residues. Germline trimming cut 11 bases from V and 4 bases from J; bases unmatched to any gene: 11. CDR3 DNA sequence: TGTGCCGGATCCCGGGACAGGGACGTCTATGGCTACACCTTC. It specifies CAGSRDRDVYGYTF.

This chain uses TRBV11-3 with TRBJ1-5, with D possibly matching TRBD1 (6 bases). CDR1 SGHNT and CDR2 YENEEA come from the germline V gene. The V gene lost 5 bases and the J gene lost 0 bases, with 14 bases spanning the gap. CDR3 length: 16 amino acids. CDR3 nucleotide sequence: TGTGCCAGCAGCGAGGACAGAGCCTATAGCAATCAGCCCCAGCATTTT. Translation: CASSEDRAYSNQPQHF.

DNA for the CDR3: TGTGCCATCAGTGAGACGGAAGCAGGGAATGAGCAGTTCTTC. Encoded protein: CAISETEAGNEQFF. J is TRBJ2-1 and V is TRBV10-3, with D possibly being TRBD1 (5 bases). The CDR3 runs to 14 residues. V was clipped by 2 bases and J by 7 bases, with 12 bases between them. Germline loops: CDR1 ENHRY, CDR2 SYGVKD.

The rearrangement uses TRBV18 and TRBJ2-7; 8 bases fit TRBD1. Per germline, CDR1 KGHSH and CDR2 LQKENI. V lost 3 bases and J lost 4; bases outside the gene matches: 11. CDR3 length equals 16 residues. The CDR3 coding sequence is TGTGCCAGCTCACCCCGGTCCAGACAGGGGTCGTACGAGCAGTACTTC. This encodes CASSPRSRQGSYEQYF.

The rearrangement links TRBV15 to TRBJ1-5, with TRBD1 identical over 7 bases. The J segment lost 3 bases and the V segment lost 0 bases, leaving 14 bases of the junction unmatched. This CDR3 has 19 amino acids. Looked up from germline, CDR1 is LNHNV and CDR2 is YYDKDF (reference sequence). CDR3 in DNA: TGTGCCACCAGCAGAGATAAGGGTAAGGAAGGGGGCCCCAATCAGCCCCAGCATTTT. Translated: CATSRDKGKEGGPNQPQHF.

The rearrangement joins TRBV28 to TRBJ1-1; D ambiguous. Germline V gene lookup returns CDR1 MDHEN and CDR2 SYDVKM. This CDR3 has 16 residues. V lost 5 bases, J lost 5 bases, and 21 bases lay in between. DNA for the CDR3: TGTGCCAGCAGTGGTACAGAGGGCTTCGAGTGGACTGAAGCTTTCTTT. Its translation is CASSGTEGFEWTEAFF.

This chain links TRBV4-3 with TRBJ2-7; TRBD2 agrees at 9 bases. Trimming cost V 0 bases and J 4 bases; bases outside gene matches: 7. Germline V gene sequence: CDR1 LGHNA, CDR2 YSLEER. This CDR3 has 16 amino acids. The CDR3 loop is CASSQDLVAGVYEQYF. CDR3 DNA: TGCGCCAGCAGCCAAGATCTGGTAGCGGGAGTATACGAGCAGTACTTC.

This rearrangement joins TRBV29-1 to TRBJ2-3, with 9 bases that match TRBD2. The J segment lost 3 bases and the V segment lost 4 bases, leaving 2 bases of the junction unmatched. Germline CDR1 SQVTM, CDR2 ANQGSEA. The CDR3 has 13 amino acids. DNA of the CDR3: TGCAGCGTTGGGACTAGCGTTACAGATACGCAGTATTTT. Protein sequence: CSVGTSVTDTQYF.